This TCR beta chain originates from a study of CD8 T cells in ankylosing spondylitis. V was shortened by 0 bases and J by 6 bases, with 6 bases between the two germline ends. The CDR3 contains 12 residues. The germline V gene encodes CDR1 MNHEY and CDR2 SVGEGT. In its sample, this clonotype was seen many times. Its antigen is not identified. Findings and caveats of the study: Earlier reports found some motif variants in synovial fluid and blood in reactive arthritis. Characteristic of ankylosing spondylitis blood, it appeared, was a TCR beta motif comprising several highly homologous variants.

Library preparation for TCR beta used quantitative 5'-RACE with molecular barcodes. One entry per CDR3 protein, called by TCRdb with MiXCR from the 5' RACE reads. The table lists around 150,000 distinct CDR3 sequences, just under 7.5% of them singletons. The clonotype originates from a female donor with ankylosing spondylitis or in good health (not recorded which). V is TRBV6-2 or TRBV6-3 and J is TRBJ2-7, with no clear D. Material for sequencing was blood, either unsorted or a sorted T cell fraction (not recorded which). The CDR3: CASSYSNGEQYF. CDR3 sequence (DNA): TGTGCCAGCAGTTACTCCAATGGCGAGCAGTACTTC.